The present TCR beta chain was sequenced within a study of sequential checkpoint blockade in melanoma. Indicated treatment: randomized to nivolumab then ipilimumab (arm A) or the reverse (arm B). Sorted cells were live CD3+CD8+, lacking CD19 and CD56, from PBMCs. CDR1 SEHNR and CDR2 FQNEAQ come from the germline V gene (reference sequence). The CDR3 is made up of 12 amino acids. V was trimmed by 3 bases and J by 3 bases, leaving 6 bases between them. Sequencing used immunoSEQ multiplex PCR; TCRdb keeps in-frame clones, though not all of them. The sample lists roughly 10,000 clones, roughly 72% occurring once.

The sequence derives from a human donor with melanoma. The chain links TRBV7-9 to TRBJ2-7, with no clear D. This specimen consisted of CD8+ T cells sorted from blood (inferred from file names), obtained from a patient given nivolumab and ipilimumab in sequence. This CDR3 is CASSFRSYEQYF. The CDR3, as DNA: TGTGCCAGCAGCTTTCGTAGCTACGAGCAGTACTTC.